The sequence of this T cell receptor beta chain was determined in a study of blood T cell repertoires in COVID-19. The CDR3 is made up of 14 amino acids. The germline V gene encodes CDR1 SEHNR and CDR2 FQNEAQ (reference sequence). With 3 bases removed from V and 3 bases from J, the gap between germline ends came to 9 bases. As handled by the study authors: Estimated nucleated cell counts came from reference gene primer amplification. TCRdb's copy holds only in-frame clones and misses some; the assay was immunoSEQ multiplex PCR. V and J calls and clone size are copied from that table; D and trimming were computed from the DNA. This table holds a few hundred thousand clones, approximately 93% found once.

The chain is built from TRBV7-9 and TRBJ1-5, with no clear D. Sequencing was performed on PBMCs or T cells enriched from blood (not recorded which). This clonotype was sampled from a woman aged 35 to 49 who had been exposed to COVID-19. CDR3 region: CASSFGVDNQPQHF. CDR3 DNA: TGTGCCAGCAGCTTCGGTGTAGACAATCAGCCCCAGCATTTT.